This T cell receptor beta chain was sequenced in a study of CD8 T cells in ankylosing spondylitis. Study observations and caveats: Enrichment of disease-linked clones was reportedly significant in matched ankylosing spondylitis synovial fluid. Prior work had noted some motif variants in reactive arthritis blood and synovial fluid. Among TCR beta sequences, a motif of under ten highly homologous variants appeared characteristic of ankylosing spondylitis blood.

MiXCR, applied by TCRdb to the 5' RACE reads, yields one record per CDR3 protein. Here the sample spans 100,000 to 150,000 distinct CDR3 sequences, 6% to 8.5% being singletons. This clonotype came up a few times. The antigen is undetermined. The material sequenced was blood, either unsorted or a sorted T cell fraction (not recorded which). The source of this sequence is a male donor with ankylosing spondylitis or in good health (not recorded which).

The DNA for the CDR3 is TGCAGTGCTAGAGTTGAGGGGATCGGGGAGCTGTTTTTT. Its protein is CSARVEGIGELFF. The V gene is TRBV20-1, the J gene TRBJ2-2; D may correspond to TRBD1 or TRBD2 (5 bases each). The CDR3 consists of 13 residues. CDR1 is DFQATT, CDR2 SNEGSKA, per germline (reference sequence). V was trimmed by 1 base and J by 7 bases, leaving 10 bases between them.